Listed here is a single T cell receptor beta chain. This specimen comes from a study of cytomegalovirus exposure and HLA in healthy donors. From germline, CDR1 is SNHLY and CDR2 FYNNEI. The CDR3 sequence is 14 residues long. Between the trimmed V and J ends, which lost 5 bases and 0 bases, there was a span of 8 bases. The primer mix had 60 Vbeta and 13 Jbeta primers. The protocol was immunoSEQ multiplex PCR, while the TCRdb copy is restricted to in-frame clones and leaves out a portion. This sample yields roughly 140,000 clones, of which around 75% are seen a single time; roughly 2% belongs to the top ten.

This sequence joins TRBV2 and TRBJ1-5, with D unresolved. This TCR came from a woman aged 40 to 55 in good health and CMV-seronegative. Input material: PBMCs. The CDR3 is CASSKTSSNQPQHF. The CDR3 bases are TGTGCCAGCAGTAAAACCAGTAGCAATCAGCCCCAGCATTTT. The full variable domain, rest sourced from reference TRBV2 and TRBJ1-5, is EPEVTQTPSHQVTQMGQEVILRCVPISNHLYFYWYRQILGQKVEFLVSFYNNEISEKSEIFDDQFSVERPDGSNFTLKIRSTKLEDSAMYFCASSKTSSNQPQHFGDGTRLSIL.